Shown below are 17 T cell receptor beta chains from a single sample sequenced in a study of cytomegalovirus exposure and HLA in healthy donors. The PCR made use of 60 Vbeta and 13 Jbeta primers. The table came from immunoSEQ multiplex PCR; TCRdb's copy has only in-frame clones and leaves some out. Counted here are about 150,000 clones, about 79% occurring once; the ten biggest clones make up about 0.62%. Material: PBMCs. The receptors shown here come from a male donor in good health and CMV-seronegative.

The V gene is TRBV5-1, the J gene TRBJ2-3; TRBD1 agrees at 7 bases. CDR1 SGHRS and CDR2 YFSETQ come from the germline V gene. The ends lost 0 bases at V and 1 base at J; junction bases unmatched: 5. CDR3 size: 16 residues. In nucleotides, the CDR3 is TGCGCCAGCAGCTTGGGTGCAGGGGGAGGCACAGATACGCAGTATTTT. This encodes CASSLGAGGGTDTQYF.

The J gene is TRBJ1-1, the V gene TRBV10-3; the D is unclear. CDR3 length: 13 residues. The germline V and J ends were trimmed by 2 bases and 3 bases, with 7 bases remaining between them. Germline-derived CDR1 and CDR2 are ENHRY and SYGVKD. For the CDR3, the DNA is TGTGCCATCAGTGAGGCACAGTACACTGAAGCTTTCTTT. The encoded protein is CAISEAQYTEAFF.

This clone occurred a few times. CDR3 protein: CASTHLTGYEKLFF. CDR3 bases: TGTGCCAGCACTCACCTAACAGGGTACGAAAAACTGTTTTTT. V gene TRBV6-5 combines with J gene TRBJ1-4, with D maybe TRBD1 (6 bases). The CDR3 has 14 amino acids. V was clipped by 7 bases and J by 8 bases, with 17 bases between them. Germline assignment: CDR1 MNHEY and CDR2 SVGAGI.

This clone was observed once. The chain joins TRBV7-2 to TRBJ2-7; TRBD1 might be the D (7 bases). Germline CDR1 and CDR2: SGHTA and FQGNSA. The length of the CDR3 is 15 residues. The ends were cut back, 5 bases at V and 2 bases at J, with 16 bases in the middle. CDR3 amino acids: CASSRGQGGAYEQYF. CDR3 DNA: TGTGCCAGCAGCCGGGGCCAGGGGGGAGCCTACGAGCAGTACTTC.

The chain recombines TRBV2 with TRBJ2-2; 12 bases map to TRBD2. V lost 5 bases and J lost 3; bases outside the gene matches: 1. The CDR3 runs 15 residues. Germline V lookup: CDR1 SNHLY, CDR2 FYNNEI. The CDR3 here is CASSLAGGYTGELFF. CDR3 sequence (DNA): TGTGCCAGCAGTCTAGCGGGAGGGTACACCGGGGAGCTGTTTTTT. Looking up the rest from reference TRBV2 and TRBJ2-2 gives the full variable domain: EPEVTQTPSHQVTQMGQEVILRCVPISNHLYFYWYRQILGQKVEFLVSFYNNEISEKSEIFDDQFSVERPDGSNFTLKIRSTKLEDSAMYFCASSLAGGYTGELFFGEGSRLTVL.

This sequence joins TRBV10-3 and TRBJ1-2, with D tentatively TRBD1 (5 bases). The CDR3 contains 14 residues. Germline assignment: CDR1 ENHRY and CDR2 SYGVKD. V was shortened by 0 bases and J by 4 bases, with 9 bases between the two germline ends. CDR3 protein: CAISESDRGYGYTF. The CDR3 nucleotides are TGTGCCATCAGTGAGTCTGATAGGGGCTATGGCTACACCTTC.

This clone was picked up a small number of times. CDR3 in amino acids: CASSLGVGGSYNSPLHF. As DNA, the CDR3 is TGTGCCAGCAGCTTGGGGGTAGGGGGCTCCTATAATTCACCCCTCCACTTT. This chain connects TRBV5-4 to TRBJ1-6; TRBD1 is a possible D gene (6 bases). The ends were cut back, 0 bases at V and 0 bases at J, with 10 bases in the middle. CDR3 length: 17 amino acids. Germline values: CDR1 SGHNT, CDR2 YYREEE (reference sequence).

The sample holds a few counts of this clone. The chain carries TRBV6-1 and TRBJ2-5; tentative D call: TRBD1 (5 bases). Trimming left V 4 bases short and J 1 base short, with 13 bases between. The CDR3 totals 15 residues. CDR1 is MNHNS and CDR2 is SASEGT in the germline V gene. The CDR3 DNA reads as TGTGCCAGCAGTGCAAAACTGACAGCCCAAGAGACCCAGTACTTC. Translated: CASSAKLTAQETQYF.

The chain combines TRBV4-1 with TRBJ1-4; 8 nucleotides match TRBD1. Germline CDR1 and CDR2: MGHRA and YSYEKL. The CDR3 is 15 amino acids. V dropped 1 base and J dropped 4; count of bases not matched to a gene: 2. The CDR3 region is CASSQGTGFNEKLFF. The CDR3 nucleotides are TGCGCCAGCAGCCAAGGGACAGGGTTTAATGAAAAACTGTTTTTT.

The chain links TRBV5-6 to TRBJ2-3, with D possibly matching TRBD2 (5 bases). CDR3 length: 14 amino acids. V lost 2 bases, J lost 6 bases, and 13 bases lay in between. The V gene's germline CDR1 is SGHDT and CDR2 YYEEEE. CDR3 DNA sequence: TGTGCCAGCAGCTTTGGACTGGTAAGGGATACGCAGTATTTT. Translating it yields CASSFGLVRDTQYF.

The chain recombines TRBV9 with TRBJ1-2; D call uncertain. V was trimmed by 0 bases and J by 4 bases, leaving 4 bases between them. There are 12 residues in the CDR3. Germline V gene data show CDR1 as SGDLS and CDR2 as YYNGEE. As DNA, the CDR3 is TGTGCCAGCAGCGTAGGGAGCTATGGCTACACCTTC. Translating it yields CASSVGSYGYTF.

V is TRBV7-2 and J is TRBJ1-2; 7 nucleotides align to TRBD1. There are 13 residues in the CDR3. Losses at the gene ends were 4 bases for V and 4 bases for J; bases not matched to a gene: 3. Germline V gene data show CDR1 as SGHTA and CDR2 as FQGNSA. Here the CDR3 reads CASSWDSPYGYTF. In DNA form, the CDR3 reads TGTGCCAGCAGCTGGGACAGTCCCTATGGCTACACCTTC.

The chain links TRBV6-5 to TRBJ1-6; no reliable D call. With 7 bases removed from V and 0 bases from J, the gap between germline ends came to 10 bases. This CDR3 is 15 amino acids long. The V gene's germline CDR1 is MNHEY and CDR2 SVGAGI. CDR3 sequence: CASTPAGSYNSPLHF. DNA of the CDR3: TGTGCCAGCACCCCGGCGGGCTCCTATAATTCACCCCTCCACTTT.

This clone was seen only once. The V and J genes are TRBV18 and TRBJ1-5, with TRBD1 matching 10 bases. CDR1 and CDR2 from the germline V gene are KGHSH and LQKENI. This CDR3 contains 16 residues. Trimming removed 3 bases from V and 6 bases from J; junction bases left unmatched: 8. The CDR3 reads CASSPLTGGAGQPQHF. As DNA, the CDR3 is TGTGCCAGCTCACCTCTGACAGGGGGCGCGGGTCAGCCCCAGCATTTT.

This chain joins TRBV6-6 and TRBJ2-7; D might be TRBD1 (5 bases). The germline V gene has CDR1 MNHNY and CDR2 SVGAGI (reference sequence). This CDR3 is 12 amino acids long. Trimming cost V 4 bases and J 3 bases, with 7 bases left between them. The CDR3 region is CASSFTGYEQYF. CDR3 in DNA: TGTGCCAGCAGTTTTACAGGCTACGAGCAGTACTTC.

The J gene is TRBJ1-2, the V gene TRBV12-5; possible D gene TRBD1, 5 bases. This CDR3 has 14 amino acids. CDR1 and CDR2 from the germline V gene are LGHNT and FRNRAP. V shed 7 bases and J shed 0 bases, with 12 bases lying between them. CDR3 sequence (DNA): TGTGCTAGTGCCCCGGAGGGGACTAACTATGGCTACACCTTC. Encoded protein: CASAPEGTNYGYTF.

This rearrangement joins TRBV5-1 to TRBJ1-1; the match to TRBD1 covers 8 bases. Germline-derived CDR1 and CDR2 are SGHRS and YFSETQ. This CDR3 has 14 residues. With V trimmed by 4 bases and J by 5 bases, 7 bases remained unmatched. The CDR3 DNA sequence: TGCGCCAGCAGCCAAGCAGGGGGCCGGACTGAAGCTTTCTTT. It encodes CASSQAGGRTEAFF.